The 18 T cell receptor beta chains given below trace back to one sample, sequenced in a study of control samples from healthy donors and cancer patients. The table came from immunoSEQ multiplex PCR; TCRdb's copy has only in-frame clones and leaves some out. The data hold 200,000 or so clones, with about 90% observed a single time. The material sequenced was blood. These receptors were obtained from a man under 40 in good health.

The chain uses TRBV2 and TRBJ1-6; D remains unclear. The V gene's germline CDR1 is SNHLY and CDR2 FYNNEI. The CDR3 runs to 15 residues. Trimming pared 2 bases from V and 0 bases from J, leaving 5 bases between. The CDR3 DNA sequence: TGTGCCAGCAGTGAACAGACCTCCTATAATTCACCCCTCCACTTT. Protein: CASSEQTSYNSPLHF.

This chain links TRBV9 with TRBJ1-5; TRBD1 might be the D (5 bases). V was clipped by 4 bases and J by 3 bases, with 14 bases between them. Germline V gene data show CDR1 as SGDLS and CDR2 as YYNGEE. This CDR3 region has 15 residues. The DNA of the CDR3 is TGTGCCAGCAGCCCCACGGGGGTAGCCAATCAGCCCCAGCATTTT. This encodes CASSPTGVANQPQHF. Full variable domain (rest looked up from reference TRBV9 and TRBJ1-5): DSGVTQTPKHLITATGQRVTLRCSPRSGDLSVYWYQQSLDQGLQFLIQYYNGEERAKGNILERFSAQQFPDLHSELNLSSLELGDSALYFCASSPTGVANQPQHFGDGTRLSIL.

The rearrangement joins TRBV18 to TRBJ1-1, with D perhaps TRBD1 (5 bases). The CDR3 has 15 residues. Per the germline V gene, CDR1 is KGHSH and CDR2 is LQKENI. Trimming removed 3 bases at V and 2 bases at J, with 13 bases between. In nucleotides, the CDR3 is TGTGCCAGCTCACCCGTCGGGGGATTAAACACTGAAGCTTTCTTT. This encodes CASSPVGGLNTEAFF.

Only a few counts were recorded for this clone. The chain recombines TRBV7-8 with TRBJ2-1, with 9 positions matching TRBD2. V lost 1 base, J lost 6 bases, and 4 bases stayed unmatched. The CDR3 loop spans 15 amino acids. The germline gives CDR1 SGHVS, CDR2 FQNEAQ. In DNA, the CDR3 is TGTGCCAGCAGCTTAGTTGCGGGGGGGAGCAATGAGCAGTTCTTC. Protein sequence: CASSLVAGGSNEQFF.

V usage is TRBV4-1 and J usage is TRBJ1-5; 8 bases match TRBD1. V lost 3 bases and J lost 3; bases outside the gene matches: 10. Germline CDR1 is MGHRA and CDR2 is YSYEKL. The length of the CDR3 is 17 residues. CDR3 bases: TGCGCCAGCAGCCAGGAGCAGGGGGCGGGGGCCAATCAGCCCCAGCATTTT. Its protein product is CASSQEQGAGANQPQHF.

This chain connects TRBV2 to TRBJ1-2; 11 nucleotides align to TRBD1. The CDR3 spans 14 residues. Germline assignment: CDR1 SNHLY and CDR2 FYNNEI. The V gene end was trimmed by 4 bases and the J gene end by 4 bases; junction bases not matched to a gene: 2. The CDR3 spells CASSGTGGSYGYTF. CDR3 nucleotide sequence: TGTGCCAGCAGTGGGACAGGGGGCAGCTATGGCTACACCTTC.

The genes are TRBV29-1 and TRBJ2-7; no definite D call. The V gene lost 4 bases and the J gene lost 5 bases, with 9 bases spanning the gap. This CDR3 is built from 11 residues. Germline V CDR1 and CDR2: SQVTM, ANQGSEA. The CDR3 is CSVGERNEQYF. CDR3 coding DNA: TGCAGCGTTGGTGAAAGGAACGAGCAGTACTTC.

This sequence joins TRBV5-6 and TRBJ2-1; 10 bases line up with TRBD1. After removal of 4 bases from V and 11 bases from J, the junction contained 12 bases not matched to a gene. From germline, CDR1 is SGHDT and CDR2 YYEEEE. The CDR3 length is 15 residues. CDR3 residues: CASSADRGVTDQQFF. Written as DNA, the CDR3 is TGTGCCAGCAGCGCGGACAGGGGGGTAACCGACCAGCAGTTCTTC. The full variable domain, with the rest looked up from reference TRBV5-6 and TRBJ2-1, is DAGVTQSPTHLIKTRGQQVTLRCSPKSGHDTVSWYQQALGQGPQFIFQYYEEEERQRGNFPDRFSGHQFPNYSSELNVNALLLGDSALYLCASSADRGVTDQQFFGPGTRLTVL.

V is TRBV6-5 and J is TRBJ2-7; D ambiguous. This CDR3 comprises 12 residues. Germline lookup yields CDR1 MNHEY and CDR2 SVGAGI. V was pared by 5 bases and J by 3 bases, with 8 bases between. The CDR3 DNA follows: TGTGCCAGCAGTCCGGACCTCTACGAGCAGTACTTC. Its translation is CASSPDLYEQYF.

The rearrangement joins TRBV24-1 to TRBJ2-3, with 10 bases matching TRBD2. This CDR3 is built from 20 residues. Trimming at V came to 5 bases and at J to 6 bases, leaving 22 bases not matched to a gene. Germline CDR1 KGHDR, CDR2 SFDVKD. The CDR3, as DNA: TGTGCCACCAGTGTCCCTGTGGGGGCTAGCGGGGGCCTCGTGGGGGATACGCAGTATTTT. As protein: CATSVPVGASGGLVGDTQYF.

This chain joins TRBV21-1 and TRBJ1-5; TRBD1, the table's D call, lacks a check against the DNA. TRBV21-1 is annotated as a pseudogene. The CDR3 covers 17 residues. DNA of the CDR3: TGTGCCAGCAGCTACTGGACAGGCCGGGTGGGCAATCAGCCCCAGCATTTT. This codes for CASSYWTGRVGNQPQHF.

The chain links TRBV5-1 to TRBJ2-7, with D uncertain. The germline V gene has CDR1 SGHRS and CDR2 YFSETQ. The CDR3 has 16 amino acids. V was cut by 3 bases and J by 0 bases, with 16 bases left in between. CDR3 nucleotide sequence: TGCGCCAGCAGCTCGACGCCGGGCCGCAGCTCCTACGAGCAGTACTTC. Protein: CASSSTPGRSSYEQYF.

V and J are TRBV3-1 (or the pseudogene TRBV3-2) and TRBJ2-7; 7 bases fit TRBD1. From germline, CDR1 is LGHDT and CDR2 YNNKEL (reference sequence). Unmatched junction bases numbered 11, after V lost 5 bases and J lost 4 bases. The CDR3 loop spans 15 amino acids. The CDR3 region has the DNA TGTGCCAGCAGCGGAATGATGGCAGGGGGTTACGAGCAGTACTTC. Its protein is CASSGMMAGGYEQYF.

The chain's CDR3 is CATRGDKGNIPNTGELFF. The CDR3 DNA sequence: TGTGCCACCAGAGGAGATAAGGGAAATATACCGAACACCGGGGAGCTGTTTTTT. V is TRBV15 and J is TRBJ2-2; no clear D gene. This CDR3 is built from 18 residues. CDR1 is LNHNV and CDR2 is YYDKDF in the germline V gene (reference sequence). Trimming took off 6 bases at V and 0 bases at J, with 20 bases between the two ends.

The chain has TRBV28 and TRBJ1-1; 9 bases align to TRBD1. This CDR3 comprises 14 residues. Trimming took 6 bases from V and 5 from J; bases not matched to a gene: 7. In germline, CDR1 is MDHEN, CDR2 SYDVKM. The CDR3 coding sequence is TGTGCCAGCAGCCGACAGGGGGGTTATACTGAAGCTTTCTTT. The encoded protein is CASSRQGGYTEAFF.

The rearrangement joins TRBV7-6 to TRBJ2-7; no definite D call. This CDR3 region has 15 residues. Germline CDR1 reads SGHVS; CDR2 reads FNYEAQ. V was pared by 5 bases and J by 2 bases, with 16 bases between. The CDR3 nucleotides are TGTGCCAGCAGCCACCAACAGCCACCAACCTACGAGCAGTACTTC. It specifies CASSHQQPPTYEQYF.

In nucleotides, the CDR3 is TGTGCCACCAGTGATTTTCCCCAACAGAACACAGATACGCAGTATTTT. Encoded protein: CATSDFPQQNTDTQYF. The genes are TRBV24-1 and TRBJ2-3, with unresolved D. V lost 1 base and J lost 2, with 12 bases in between. The germline V gene has CDR1 KGHDR and CDR2 SFDVKD. This CDR3 region has 16 residues.

The chain's CDR3 is CASSDVWGRDGYTF. The CDR3 region has the DNA TGTGCCAGCAGTGATGTATGGGGGCGGGATGGCTACACCTTC. The V gene is TRBV6-1, the J gene TRBJ1-2; the D gene is possibly TRBD1 (6 bases). With 3 bases removed from V and 6 bases from J, the gap between germline ends came to 14 bases. Germline CDR1 reads MNHNS; CDR2 reads SASEGT. This CDR3 is 14 amino acids long.